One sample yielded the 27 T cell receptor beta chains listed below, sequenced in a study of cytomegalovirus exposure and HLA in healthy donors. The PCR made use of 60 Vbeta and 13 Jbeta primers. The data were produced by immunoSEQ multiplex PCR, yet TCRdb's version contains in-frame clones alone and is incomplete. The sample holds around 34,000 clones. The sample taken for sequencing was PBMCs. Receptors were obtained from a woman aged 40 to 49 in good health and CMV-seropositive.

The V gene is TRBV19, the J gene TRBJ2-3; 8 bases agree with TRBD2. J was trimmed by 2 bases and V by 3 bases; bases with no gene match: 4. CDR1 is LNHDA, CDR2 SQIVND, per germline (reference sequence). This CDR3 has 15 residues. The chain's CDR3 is CASSITSGFTDTQYF. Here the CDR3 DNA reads TGTGCCAGTAGTATTACTAGCGGATTCACAGATACGCAGTATTTT.

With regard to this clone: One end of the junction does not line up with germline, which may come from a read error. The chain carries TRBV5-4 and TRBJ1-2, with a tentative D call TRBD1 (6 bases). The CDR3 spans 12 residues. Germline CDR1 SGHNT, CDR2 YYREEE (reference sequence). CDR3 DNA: TGTGCCAGCAGATTGGAACAGGGTGGCTACACCTTC. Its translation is CASRLEQGGYTF.

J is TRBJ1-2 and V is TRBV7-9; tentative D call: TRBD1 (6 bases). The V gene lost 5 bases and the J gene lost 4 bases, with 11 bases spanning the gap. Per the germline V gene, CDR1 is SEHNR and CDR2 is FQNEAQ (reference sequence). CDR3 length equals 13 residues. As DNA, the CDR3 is TGTGCCAGCAGCCAAACAGGGACCTATGGCTACACCTTC. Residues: CASSQTGTYGYTF.

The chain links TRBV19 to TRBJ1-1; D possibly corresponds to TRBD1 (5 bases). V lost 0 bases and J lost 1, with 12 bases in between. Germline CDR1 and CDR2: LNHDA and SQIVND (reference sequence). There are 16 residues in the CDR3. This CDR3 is CASSIDSVRANTEAFF. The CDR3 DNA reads TGTGCCAGTAGTATAGATTCAGTCAGGGCGAACACTGAAGCTTTCTTT. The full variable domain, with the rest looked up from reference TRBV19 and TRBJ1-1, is DGGITQSPKYLFRKEGQNVTLSCEQNLNHDAMYWYRQDPGQGLRLIYYSQIVNDFQKGDIAEGYSVSREKKESFPLTVTSAQKNPTAFYLCASSIDSVRANTEAFFGQGTRLTVV.

This CDR3 reads CATSGGTSYEQYF. CDR3 coding DNA: TGTGCCACCTCGGGGGGGACGAGCTACGAGCAGTACTTC. The V and J genes are TRBV2 and TRBJ2-7, with 8 bases identical to TRBD2. CDR1 is SNHLY, CDR2 FYNNEI, per germline. J was trimmed by 3 bases and V by 10 bases; bases with no gene match: 8. This CDR3 is built from 13 residues.

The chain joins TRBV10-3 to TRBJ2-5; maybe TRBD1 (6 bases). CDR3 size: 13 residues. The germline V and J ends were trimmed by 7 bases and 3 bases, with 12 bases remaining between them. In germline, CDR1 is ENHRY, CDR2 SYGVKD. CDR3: CAINNRAKETQYF. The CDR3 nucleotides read TGTGCCATCAATAACAGGGCGAAAGAGACCCAGTACTTC.

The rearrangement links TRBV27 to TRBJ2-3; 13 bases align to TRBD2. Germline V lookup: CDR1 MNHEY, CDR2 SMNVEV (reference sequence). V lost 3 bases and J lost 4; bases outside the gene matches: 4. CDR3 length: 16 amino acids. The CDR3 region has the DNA TGTGCCAGCAGTTTTTCCGGGACTAGCGGGGCAGATACGCAGTATTTT. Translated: CASSFSGTSGADTQYF.

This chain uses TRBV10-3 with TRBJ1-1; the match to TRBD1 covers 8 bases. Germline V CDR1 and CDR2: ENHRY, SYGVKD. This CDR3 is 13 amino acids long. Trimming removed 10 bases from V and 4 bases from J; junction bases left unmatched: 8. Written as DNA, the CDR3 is TGTGCCACATCACAGGGGGGGGGCACTGAAGCTTTCTTT. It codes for CATSQGGGTEAFF.

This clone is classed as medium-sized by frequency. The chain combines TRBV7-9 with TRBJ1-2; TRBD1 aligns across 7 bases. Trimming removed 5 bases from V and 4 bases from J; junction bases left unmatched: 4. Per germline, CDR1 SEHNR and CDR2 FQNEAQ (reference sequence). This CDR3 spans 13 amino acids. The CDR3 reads CASSVPGGYGYTF. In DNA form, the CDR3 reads TGTGCCAGCAGCGTACCAGGGGGCTATGGCTACACCTTC.

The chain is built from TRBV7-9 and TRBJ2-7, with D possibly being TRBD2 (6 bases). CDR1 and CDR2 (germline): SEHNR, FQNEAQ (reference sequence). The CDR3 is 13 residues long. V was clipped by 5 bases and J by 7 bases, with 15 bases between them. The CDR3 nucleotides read TGTGCCAGCAGCCCCAGCGGGCCCTTAGAGCAGTACTTC. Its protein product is CASSPSGPLEQYF.

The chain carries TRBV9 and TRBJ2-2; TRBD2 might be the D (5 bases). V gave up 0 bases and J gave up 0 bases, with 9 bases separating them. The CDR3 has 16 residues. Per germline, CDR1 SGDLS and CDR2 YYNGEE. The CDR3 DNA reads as TGTGCCAGCAGCGTAGGGGCGGGTGCGAACACCGGGGAGCTGTTTTTT. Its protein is CASSVGAGANTGELFF.

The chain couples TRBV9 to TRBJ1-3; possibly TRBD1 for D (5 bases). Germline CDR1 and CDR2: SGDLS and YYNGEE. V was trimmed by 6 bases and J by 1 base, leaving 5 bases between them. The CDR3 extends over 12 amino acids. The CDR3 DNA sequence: TGTGCCAGCAAGGGGTCTGGAAACACCATATATTTT. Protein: CASKGSGNTIYF.

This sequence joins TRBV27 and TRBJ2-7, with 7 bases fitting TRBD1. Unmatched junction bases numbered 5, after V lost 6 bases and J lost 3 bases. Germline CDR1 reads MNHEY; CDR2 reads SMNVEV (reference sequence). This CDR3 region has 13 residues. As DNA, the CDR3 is TGTGCCAGCAGGGGGCAGGGGGTCTACGAGCAGTACTTC. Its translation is CASRGQGVYEQYF.

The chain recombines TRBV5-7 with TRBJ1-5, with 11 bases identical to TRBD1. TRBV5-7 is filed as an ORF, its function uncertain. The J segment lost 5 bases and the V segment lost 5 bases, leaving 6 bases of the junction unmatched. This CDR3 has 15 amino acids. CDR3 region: CASSYWTGGYQPQHF. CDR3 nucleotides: TGTGCCAGCAGTTATTGGACAGGGGGCTATCAGCCCCAGCATTTT.

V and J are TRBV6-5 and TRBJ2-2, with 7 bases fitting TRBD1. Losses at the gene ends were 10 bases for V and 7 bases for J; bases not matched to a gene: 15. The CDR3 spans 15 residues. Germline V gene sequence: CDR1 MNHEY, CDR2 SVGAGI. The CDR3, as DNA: TGTGCCATCGCGTCAGGGGGAAGTTGGGGCGGGGAGCTGTTTTTT. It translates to CAIASGGSWGGELFF.

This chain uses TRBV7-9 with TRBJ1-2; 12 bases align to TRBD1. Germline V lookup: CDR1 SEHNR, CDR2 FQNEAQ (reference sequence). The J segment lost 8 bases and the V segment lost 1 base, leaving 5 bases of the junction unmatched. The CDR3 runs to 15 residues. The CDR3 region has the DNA TGTGCCAGCAGCTTAGTTGGGACAGGGGGCGCCGGCTACACCTTC. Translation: CASSLVGTGGAGYTF.

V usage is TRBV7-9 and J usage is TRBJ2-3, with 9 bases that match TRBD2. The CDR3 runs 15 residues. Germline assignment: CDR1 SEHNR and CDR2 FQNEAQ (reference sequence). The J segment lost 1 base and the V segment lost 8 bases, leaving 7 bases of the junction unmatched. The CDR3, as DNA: TGTGCCAGCCTGGCGGGAGGGCCTCGCACAGATACGCAGTATTTT. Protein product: CASLAGGPRTDTQYF.

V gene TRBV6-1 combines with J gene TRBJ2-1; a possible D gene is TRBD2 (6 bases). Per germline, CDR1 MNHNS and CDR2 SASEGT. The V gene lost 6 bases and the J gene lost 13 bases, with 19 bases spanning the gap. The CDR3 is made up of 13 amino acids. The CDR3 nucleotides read TGTGCCAGCAGCGGAACTAGGGCGGGGTTTCAGTTCTTC. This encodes CASSGTRAGFQFF.

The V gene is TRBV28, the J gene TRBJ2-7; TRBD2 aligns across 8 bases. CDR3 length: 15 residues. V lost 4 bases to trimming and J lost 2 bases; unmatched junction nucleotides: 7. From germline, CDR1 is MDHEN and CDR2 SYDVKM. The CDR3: CASSYRGTRAYEQYF. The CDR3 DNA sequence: TGTGCCAGCAGTTACCGGGGGACTAGAGCCTACGAGCAGTACTTC.

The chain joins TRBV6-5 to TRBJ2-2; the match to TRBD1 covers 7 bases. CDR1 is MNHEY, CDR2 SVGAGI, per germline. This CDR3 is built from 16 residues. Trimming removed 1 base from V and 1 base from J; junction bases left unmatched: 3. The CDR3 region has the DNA TGTGCCAGCAGTTACTTCCGGACAGGGAACACCGGGGAGCTGTTTTTT. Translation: CASSYFRTGNTGELFF.

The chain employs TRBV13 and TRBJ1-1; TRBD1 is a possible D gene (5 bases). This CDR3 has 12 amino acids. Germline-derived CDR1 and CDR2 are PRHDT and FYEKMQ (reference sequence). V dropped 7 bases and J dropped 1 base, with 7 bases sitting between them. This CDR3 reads CASNQGNTEAFF. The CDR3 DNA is TGTGCCAGCAATCAGGGGAACACTGAAGCTTTCTTT.

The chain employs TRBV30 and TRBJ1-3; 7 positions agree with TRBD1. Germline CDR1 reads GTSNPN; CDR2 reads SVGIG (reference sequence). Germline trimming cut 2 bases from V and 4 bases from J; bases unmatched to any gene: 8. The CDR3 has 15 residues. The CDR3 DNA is TGTGCCTGGAGTTCCAAGGACAGGAGAGGAAACACCATATATTTT. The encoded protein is CAWSSKDRRGNTIYF.

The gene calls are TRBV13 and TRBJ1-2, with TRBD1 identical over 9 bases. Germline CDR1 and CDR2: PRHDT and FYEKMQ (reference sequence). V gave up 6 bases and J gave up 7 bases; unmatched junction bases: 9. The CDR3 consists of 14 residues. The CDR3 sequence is CASSLGTGMGGYTF. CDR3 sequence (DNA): TGTGCCAGCAGTTTGGGGACAGGGATGGGTGGCTACACCTTC.

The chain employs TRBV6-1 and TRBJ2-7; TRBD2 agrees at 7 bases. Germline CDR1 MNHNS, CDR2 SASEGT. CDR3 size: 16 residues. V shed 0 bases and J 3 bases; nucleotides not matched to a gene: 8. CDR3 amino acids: CASSEAGQAGFYEQYF. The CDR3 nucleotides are TGTGCCAGCAGTGAAGCAGGACAAGCGGGGTTCTACGAGCAGTACTTC.

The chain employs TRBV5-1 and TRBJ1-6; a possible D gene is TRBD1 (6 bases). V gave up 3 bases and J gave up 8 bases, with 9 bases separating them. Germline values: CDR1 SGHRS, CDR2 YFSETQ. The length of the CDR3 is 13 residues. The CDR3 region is CASSYRVDSPLHF. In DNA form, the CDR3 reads TGCGCCAGCAGCTACAGGGTGGATTCACCCCTCCACTTT.

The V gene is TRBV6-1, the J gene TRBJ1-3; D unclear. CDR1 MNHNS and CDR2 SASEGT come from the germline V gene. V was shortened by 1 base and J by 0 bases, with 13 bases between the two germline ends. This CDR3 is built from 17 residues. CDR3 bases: TGTGCCAGCAGTGAAGGTGAGGCGTTCCGCTCTGGAAACACCATATATTTT. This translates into CASSEGEAFRSGNTIYF.

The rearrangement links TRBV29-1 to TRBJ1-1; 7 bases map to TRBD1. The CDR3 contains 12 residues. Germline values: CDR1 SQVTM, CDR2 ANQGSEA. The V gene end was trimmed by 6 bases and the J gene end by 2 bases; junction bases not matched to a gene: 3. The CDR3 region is CSVRTGNTEAFF. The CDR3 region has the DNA TGCAGCGTACGGACAGGAAACACTGAAGCTTTCTTT. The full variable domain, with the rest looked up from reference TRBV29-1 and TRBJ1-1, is SAVISQKPSRDICQRGTSLTIQCQVDSQVTMMFWYRQQPGQSLTLIATANQGSEATYESGFVIDKFPISRPNLTFSTLTVSNMSPEDSSIYLCSVRTGNTEAFFGQGTRLTVV.